These T cell receptor beta chains were read from a single sample in a study of T-cell reconstitution after alpha-beta-depleted transplantation in children. TCRdb fed the PCR reads into MiXCR, producing one record per CDR3 protein. The sample yields roughly 100,000 distinct CDR3 sequences, around 5.9% seen once. The input for sequencing was PBMCs, mostly from graft donor cells, taken 60 days after TCRalphabeta/CD19-depleted stem cell transplant. These receptors were obtained from a female patient aged 2-10 years who had a stem cell transplant for Fanconi anemia, so the T cells may come from the graft donor. The CDR3 runs from the conserved cysteine through the conserved F or W. D genes are given only for firm matches. Clone size is not always given. Where it is, it says once, few, many or a class for expanded clones.

TRBV7-2	TRBD1	many	TRBJ2-5	TGTGCCAGCAGCTTAGCCTCCGGGACAGGGGAGACCCAGTACTTC	CASSLASGTGETQYF
TRBV7-3	TRBD1	.	TRBJ2-7	TGTGCCAGCAGCCTCGGACAGGGGAGCTCCTACGAGCAGTACTTC	CASSLGQGSSYEQYF
TRBV3-1	.	few	TRBJ1-5	TGTGCCAGCAGCCAAGCGGTCGGGGAGCCCCAGCATTTT	CASSQAVGEPQHF
TRBV6-4	TRBD2	many	TRBJ2-1	TGTGCCAGCAGTGACTCTAGCGGGCACTCCTACAATGAGCAGTTCTTC	CASSDSSGHSYNEQFF
TRBV7-3	TRBD2	many	TRBJ2-3	TGTGCCAGCAGCTCCTCGACTAGCGGGAGCGCAGATACGCAGTATTTT	CASSSSTSGSADTQYF
TRBV20-1	TRBD2	.	TRBJ2-7	TGCAGTTCTAGACCAGCGGGACTCTACGAGCAGTACTTC	CSSRPAGLYEQYF
TRBV20-1	TRBD1	few	TRBJ1-4	TGCAGTGCCCCCGGGACAGGGTGGGAAAAACTGTTTTTT	CSAPGTGWEKLFF
TRBV29-1	.	many	TRBJ2-2	TGCAGCGTTCAGGCCATGGGCACCGGGGAGCTGTTTTTT	CSVQAMGTGELFF
TRBV12-3/TRBV12-4	.	many	TRBJ1-2	TGTGCCAGCAGTTTTAACAGGGACTATGGCTACACCTTC	CASSFNRDYGYTF
TRBV11-2	.	many	TRBJ2-7	TGTGCCAGCAGCTTTAGGGGGGAGGACGACGAGCAGTACTTC	CASSFRGEDDEQYF
TRBV10-3	.	many	TRBJ2-7	TGTGCCATCAGTGAGTCCAACCGAATCTACTACGAGCAGTACTTC	CAISESNRIYYEQYF
TRBV4-2	TRBD1	.	TRBJ2-7	TGTGCCAGCAGCCAACCGGGACAGAACTACGAGCAGTACTTC	CASSQPGQNYEQYF
TRBV6-1	TRBD2	few	TRBJ2-1	TGTGCCAGCAGTCAACTAGCGGGAGGGGCCAATGAGCAGTTCTTC	CASSQLAGGANEQFF
TRBV7-7	.	.	TRBJ2-2	TGTGCCAGCAGCCCCATACTGAACACCGGGGAGCTGTTTTTT	CASSPILNTGELFF
TRBV5-4	TRBD2	many	TRBJ2-1	TGTGCCAGCAGCTTGGGAAGCGGCGGGAGGGCCGTGAATGAGCAGTTCTTC	CASSLGSGGRAVNEQFF
TRBV16	.	many	TRBJ2-3	TGTGCCAGCAGCCAAAGTCGCGCCGTCCCACATGAGGAGCAGTATTTT	CASSQSRAVPHEEQYF
TRBV10-3	TRBD1	.	TRBJ2-5	TGTGCCATCACCTGGGACAGAGAAGAGACCCAGTACTTC	CAITWDREETQYF
TRBV9	.	.	TRBJ2-7	TGTGCCAGCAGCGATCGGGGTTCTGGGGAGCAGTACTTC	CASSDRGSGEQYF
TRBV28	.	few	TRBJ2-1	TGTGCCAGCAGGCAGGGTCACAATGAGCAGTTCTTC	CASRQGHNEQFF
TRBV12-3/TRBV12-4	TRBD1	many	TRBJ2-5	TGTGCCAGCAGTCGGGACAGGGAACAAGAGACCCAGTACTTC	CASSRDREQETQYF
TRBV28	.	.	TRBJ1-1	TGTGCCAGCACCAACATGAACACTGAAGCTTTCTTT	CASTNMNTEAFF
TRBV28	TRBD2	many	TRBJ2-3	TGTGCCAGCAGGACCTCTAGCGGGGGAAGCACAGATACGCAGTATTTT	CASRTSSGGSTDTQYF
TRBV5-1	.	many	TRBJ2-3	TGTGCCAGCAGTTTAGCGGCAGATACGCAGTATTTT	CASSLAADTQYF
TRBV5-1	.	many	TRBJ2-6	TGCGCCAGCAGCTTTAGCCAGTCCGGGGCCAACGTCCTGACTTTC	CASSFSQSGANVLTF
TRBV27	TRBD2	many	TRBJ2-1	TGTGCCAGCAGTTTCGGACTAGCGGGCAATGAGCAGTTCTTC	CASSFGLAGNEQFF
TRBV5-1	.	many	TRBJ2-3	TGCGCCAGCAGCTTGGACAGTCACTTTAGCACAGATACGCAGTATTTT	CASSLDSHFSTDTQYF
TRBV30	.	few	TRBJ2-3	TGTGCCTGGACTTGGGGGGGCACAGATACGCAGTATTTT	CAWTWGGTDTQYF
TRBV10-3	TRBD2	few	TRBJ2-3	TGTGCCATCAGTGGGGGGGGGACTCCCCCACTCACGGATACGCAGTATTTT	CAISGGGTPPLTDTQYF
TRBV7-9	.	.	TRBJ2-7	TGTGCCAGCAGCTTAGCGTTTTCGCTATCAAGCTCCTACGAGCAGTACTTC	CASSLAFSLSSSYEQYF
TRBV29-1	.	many	TRBJ2-2	TGCAGCGGTAGCGCCCTGAACACCGGGGAGCTGTTTTTT	CSGSALNTGELFF
TRBV6-2/TRBV6-3	.	many	TRBJ2-7	TGTGCCAGCGCGCGGGTAGCCCACGAGCAGTACTTC	CASARVAHEQYF
TRBV28	TRBD1	many	TRBJ2-5	TGTGCCAGCAGCCGGGACAGGGTAGTTGAGACCCAGTACTTC	CASSRDRVVETQYF
TRBV29-1	.	many	TRBJ2-5	TGCAGCGGAACCTTCCTCGGGGGAAGAGAGACCCAGTACTTC	CSGTFLGGRETQYF
TRBV6-5	.	.	TRBJ2-5	TGTGCCAGCAGTTACTCGCCGGGGAGTTCGGAGACCCAGTACTTC	CASSYSPGSSETQYF
TRBV3-1	.	many	TRBJ2-2	TGTGCCAGCAGCCCGTGGACAGATTTCTATCCCACCGGGGAGCTGTTTTTT	CASSPWTDFYPTGELFF
TRBV28	.	many	TRBJ2-3	TGTGCCAGCAGTTTAATGTGGGAGAGGACAGATACGCAGTATTTT	CASSLMWERTDTQYF
TRBV12-3/TRBV12-4	.	many	TRBJ2-3	TGTGCCAGCAGTTTTTTGCGGAACACAGATACGCAGTATTTT	CASSFLRNTDTQYF
TRBV2	TRBD1	.	TRBJ1-2	TGTGCCAGCAGGGACAGGGGGCATGGCTACACCTTC	CASRDRGHGYTF
TRBV7-2	.	many	TRBJ2-7	TGTGCCAGCAGCTTAAGGACTTCTTACGAGCAGTACTTC	CASSLRTSYEQYF
TRBV4-2	TRBD2	many	TRBJ2-1	TGTGCCAGCAGCCAAGATCGACACGGGAGGGCCTTCTACAATGAGCAGTTCTTC	CASSQDRHGRAFYNEQFF
TRBV5-1	TRBD1	many	TRBJ2-2	TGCGCCAGCAGCTTTGCCGGGACAGGGAGCACCGGGGAGCTGTTTTTT	CASSFAGTGSTGELFF
TRBV7-3	.	many	TRBJ2-7	TGTGCCAGCAGCTTAATGGGAGGATCTATTTACGAGCAGTACTTC	CASSLMGGSIYEQYF
TRBV10-3	.	.	TRBJ2-4	TGTGCCACTGGGGGACTCGGGGACATTCAGTACTTC	CATGGLGDIQYF
TRBV9	.	many	TRBJ1-4	TGTGCCAGCAGCGGTTTTCGGACGGAAAAACTGTTTTTT	CASSGFRTEKLFF
TRBV3-1	.	many	TRBJ2-3	TGTGCCAGCAGCCAAGGGGGGTTCACAGATACGCAGTATTTT	CASSQGGFTDTQYF
TRBV6-5	TRBD1	many	TRBJ2-5	TGTGCCAGCAGTAGAGACAGGGAAGAGACCCAGTACTTC	CASSRDREETQYF
TRBV5-1	TRBD2	many	TRBJ2-5	TGCGCCAGCAGCCCAATAGCGGGGAGAGACCAAGAGACCCAGTACTTC	CASSPIAGRDQETQYF